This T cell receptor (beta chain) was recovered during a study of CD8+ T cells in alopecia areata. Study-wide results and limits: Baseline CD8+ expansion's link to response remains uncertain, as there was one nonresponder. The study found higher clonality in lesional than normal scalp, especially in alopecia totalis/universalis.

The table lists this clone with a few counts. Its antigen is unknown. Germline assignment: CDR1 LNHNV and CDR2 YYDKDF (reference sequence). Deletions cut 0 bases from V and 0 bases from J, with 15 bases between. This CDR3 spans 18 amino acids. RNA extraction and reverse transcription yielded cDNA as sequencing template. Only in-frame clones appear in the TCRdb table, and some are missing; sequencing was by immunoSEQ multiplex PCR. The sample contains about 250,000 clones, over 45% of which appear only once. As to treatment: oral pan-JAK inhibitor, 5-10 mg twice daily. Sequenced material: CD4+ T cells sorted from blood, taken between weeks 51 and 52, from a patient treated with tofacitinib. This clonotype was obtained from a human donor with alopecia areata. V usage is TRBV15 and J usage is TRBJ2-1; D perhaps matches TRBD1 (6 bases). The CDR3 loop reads CATSRDYRTGSSYNEQFF. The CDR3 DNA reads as TGTGCCACCAGCAGAGATTACCGCACAGGGAGCTCCTACAATGAGCAGTTCTTC.